These T cell receptor beta chains were read from a single sample in a study of cytomegalovirus exposure and HLA in healthy donors. This table comes from immunoSEQ multiplex PCR, and its TCRdb copy is limited to in-frame clones, with some not included. Among about 130,000 clones listed, about 91% were seen once. Sequenced material: PBMCs. The receptors were sampled from a woman aged 18-35 years in good health and CMV-seronegative. CDR3s include the opening cysteine and the closing phenylalanine or tryptophan. A D gene is named only where the DNA matches it firmly. Only part of the rows carry a size: once, few, many, or a class if the clone is expanded.

clone_size d_call j_call v_call cdr3_aa cdr3_nt
- - TRBJ2-2 TRBV25-1 CAGTRTNTGELFF TGTGCCGGCACTAGAACCAACACCGGGGAGCTGTTTTTT
- TRBD1 TRBJ1-5 TRBV6-5 CASSPTGGNQPQHF TGTGCCAGCAGTCCCACAGGGGGTAATCAGCCCCAGCATTTT
- - TRBJ2-2 TRBV6-1 CASSEAPGNYSTGELFF TGTGCCAGCAGTGAAGCGCCGGGAAACTACTCCACCGGGGAGCTGTTTTTT
- - TRBJ2-7 TRBV29-1 CSVITPGDTIYEQYF TGCAGCGTTATTACACCGGGAGACACTATTTACGAGCAGTACTTC
- - TRBJ1-2 TRBV6-5 CASSLSGRNGYTF TGTGCCAGCAGTTTGTCCGGGAGAAATGGCTACACCTTC
once - TRBJ2-3 TRBV27 CASSQLADTQYF TGTGCCAGCAGCCAGTTGGCAGATACGCAGTATTTT
- TRBD1 TRBJ1-3 TRBV9 CASSPQRTGSGNTIYF TGTGCCAGCAGCCCTCAGAGGACAGGATCAGGAAACACCATATATTTT
- - TRBJ2-4 TRBV27 CASSFKGADIQYF TGTGCCAGCAGTTTCAAGGGAGCGGACATTCAGTACTTC
- TRBD2 TRBJ2-3 TRBV2 CASRPASGEWDTQYF TGTGCCAGCAGGCCAGCTAGCGGGGAATGGGATACGCAGTATTTT
many TRBD2 TRBJ2-3 TRBV5-1 CASSSGAGDTDTQYF TGCGCCAGCAGCTCCGGTGCGGGGGACACAGATACGCAGTATTTT
- - TRBJ2-6 TRBV7-9 CASSVGHDGANVLTF TGTGCCAGCAGCGTAGGACACGATGGGGCCAACGTCCTGACTTTC
- - TRBJ2-1 TRBV5-1 CASSFDLYEQFF TGCGCCAGCAGCTTTGATCTATATGAGCAGTTCTTC
- TRBD1 TRBJ2-3 TRBV28 CASSPGQGPDTQYF TGTGCCAGCAGTCCCGGACAGGGGCCAGATACGCAGTATTTT
- - TRBJ2-3 TRBV18 CASSRGPASTDTQYF TGTGCCAGCTCAAGGGGTCCAGCTAGCACAGATACGCAGTATTTT
- - TRBJ1-5 TRBV27 CASSLGGAQPQHF TGTGCCAGCAGTTTAGGGGGGGCTCAGCCCCAGCATTTT
- TRBD2 TRBJ2-5 TRBV7-9 CASSLARGGAGETQYF TGTGCCAGCAGCTTAGCGCGCGGGGGGGCCGGAGAGACCCAGTACTTC
- - TRBJ1-1 TRBV19 CASRALQGFDTEAFF TGTGCCAGTAGAGCCCTTCAGGGTTTCGACACTGAAGCTTTCTTT
- - TRBJ2-4 TRBV2 CASSEKAVAKNIQYF TGTGCCAGCAGCGAGAAAGCGGTAGCCAAAAACATTCAGTACTTC
- - TRBJ1-1 TRBV18 CASSPVRRGGTEAFF TGTGCCAGCTCACCCGTGAGGAGAGGGGGCACTGAAGCTTTCTTT
- - TRBJ2-6 TRBV19 CASSILSVSGANVLTF TGTGCCAGTAGTATTCTTTCAGTCTCTGGGGCCAACGTCCTGACTTTC
once TRBD1 TRBJ1-1 TRBV28 CASSISVQGKGAFF TGTGCCAGCAGTATCTCAGTACAGGGGAAAGGGGCTTTCTTT
- - TRBJ2-7 TRBV4-2 CASSQEEISYEQYF TGTGCCAGCAGCCAAGAAGAGATCTCCTACGAGCAGTACTTC
- TRBD1 TRBJ2-2 TRBV6-5 CASSYGTDTGELFF TGTGCCAGCAGTTACGGGACAGACACCGGGGAGCTGTTTTTT